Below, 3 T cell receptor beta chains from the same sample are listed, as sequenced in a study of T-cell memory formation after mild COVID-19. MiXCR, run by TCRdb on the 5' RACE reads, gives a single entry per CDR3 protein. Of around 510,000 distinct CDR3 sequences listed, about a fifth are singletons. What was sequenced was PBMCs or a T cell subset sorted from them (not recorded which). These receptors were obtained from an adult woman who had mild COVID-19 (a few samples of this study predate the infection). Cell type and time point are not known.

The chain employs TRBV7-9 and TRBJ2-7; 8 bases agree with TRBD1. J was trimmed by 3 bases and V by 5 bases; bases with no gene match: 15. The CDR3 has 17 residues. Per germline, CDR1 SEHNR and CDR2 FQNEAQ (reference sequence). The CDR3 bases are TGTGCCAGCAGCCATTCCCGCCCGGGGACAGGCTACTACGAGCAGTACTTC. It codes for CASSHSRPGTGYYEQYF.

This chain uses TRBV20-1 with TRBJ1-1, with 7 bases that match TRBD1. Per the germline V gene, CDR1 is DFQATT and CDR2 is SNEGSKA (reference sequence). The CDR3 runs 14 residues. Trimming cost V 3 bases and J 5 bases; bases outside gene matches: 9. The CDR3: CSAREQGRSTEAFF. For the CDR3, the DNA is TGCAGTGCTAGGGAACAGGGGAGAAGTACTGAAGCTTTCTTT.

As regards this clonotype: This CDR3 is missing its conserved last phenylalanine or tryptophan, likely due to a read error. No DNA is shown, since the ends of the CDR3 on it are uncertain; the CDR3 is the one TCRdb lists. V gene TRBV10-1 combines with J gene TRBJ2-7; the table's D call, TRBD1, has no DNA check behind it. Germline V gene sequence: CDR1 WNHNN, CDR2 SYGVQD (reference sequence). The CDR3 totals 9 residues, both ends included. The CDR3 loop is CASSKQQGL.